The clone carrying this T cell receptor beta chain appeared a few times. The antigen is not known. This entry is derived from a study of response to subunit inactivated influenza vaccine. Study outcomes and limitations: Every seasonal influenza vaccination brings in few new T cells, the authors suggested.

Germline loops: CDR1 MNHEY, CDR2 SVGAGI. This CDR3 comprises 14 residues. With 2 bases removed from V and 2 bases from J, the gap between germline ends came to 10 bases. MiXCR was run by TCRdb on the RT-PCR reads, yielding one entry per CDR3 protein. Of around 480,000 distinct CDR3 sequences detected, around 9.9% appear once; the ten largest clones hold less than 15%. The sequence was collected from a man in his forties or fifties who received an inactivated influenza vaccine. This chain connects TRBV6-5 to TRBJ2-7; D is perhaps TRBD1 (6 bases). The sample was PBMCs from blood, taken 45 days after vaccination. CDR3 residues: CASSYPGQPYEQYF. The CDR3 bases are TGTGCCAGCAGTTACCCGGGACAACCCTACGAGCAGTACTTC.